This record concerns one T cell receptor beta chain sequence. Measured with immunoSEQ multiplex PCR; TCRdb has only the in-frame clones, and not every one. This table holds roughly 200,000 clones, roughly 84% found once. This sample was taken from a study of blood T cell repertoires in COVID-19. CDR1 and CDR2 from the germline V gene are SGHAT and FQNNGV. Trimming at V came to 2 bases and at J to 7 bases, leaving 6 bases not matched to a gene. CDR3 length: 16 residues. The genes are TRBV11-2 and TRBJ2-1; 12 nucleotides line up with TRBD1. The sample was peripheral blood. This clonotype was sampled from a man between 50 and 59 years old with COVID-19, enrolled during active disease. The CDR3 DNA reads TGTGCCAGCAGCTTATGGGGGACAGGGGGCGGGAATGAGCAGTTCTTC. Residues: CASSLWGTGGGNEQFF.